Each of the 28 T cell receptor beta chains below was sequenced from the same sample in a study of blood T cells in healthy people across ages. Primers used in a second PCR of about 6 to 12 cycles were a sample-barcoded 5' primer and a J-beta primer mix. TCRdb re-called the 5' RACE reads with MiXCR, one entry per CDR3 protein. The table has about 1 million distinct CDR3 sequences, under 30% seen once. The sample also formed part of further work on T cells of mothers and their children.

Sequencing input: blood. Every receptor here comes from a girl aged 2-15 years in good health.

This clonotype was observed a few times. The junction departs from germline at one end; a sequencing error may be responsible. This rearrangement joins TRBV6-1 to TRBJ2-7; 8 bases are shared with TRBD1. CDR3 length equals 16 residues. Germline V CDR1 and CDR2: MNHNS, SASEGT. CDR3 sequence reads: CACSQNRQGSSDGQYF. CDR3 in DNA: TGTGCCTGCAGTCAGAACCGACAGGGGTCCTCGGACGGGCAGTACTTC.

This clonotype has just a few counts. The genes are TRBV19 and TRBJ2-7; D may be TRBD1 or TRBD2 (5 bases each). CDR1 is LNHDA and CDR2 is SQIVND in the germline V gene (reference sequence). There are 13 residues in the CDR3. Trimming shortened V by 3 bases and J by 3 bases, and 9 bases separated the two germline ends. Here the CDR3 DNA reads TGTGCCAGTAGTATGGCTGGGGGCTACGAGCAGTACTTC. Residues: CASSMAGGYEQYF.

This sequence joins TRBV20-1 and TRBJ2-3, with D possibly called TRBD1 or TRBD2 (5 bases each). Germline V CDR1 and CDR2: DFQATT, SNEGSKA (reference sequence). The germline V and J ends were trimmed by 0 bases and 0 bases, with 10 bases remaining between them. This CDR3 comprises 15 residues. The CDR3 region has the DNA TGCAGTGCTAGAGATACGGGACGGAGCACAGATACGCAGTATTTT. This sequence encodes CSARDTGRSTDTQYF.

As concerns this clonotype: An end of the junction differs from the germline gene, which may be a read error. The chain employs TRBV5-1 and TRBJ2-2, with 8 bases fitting TRBD1. The CDR3 loop spans 16 amino acids. Germline V gene lookup returns CDR1 SGHRS and CDR2 YFSETQ. Here the CDR3 DNA reads TGCGTCAGCAGCTTGGCCAGGGGGCCAGACACCGGGGAGCTGTTTTTT. Residues: CVSSLARGPDTGELFF.

This clonotype appeared a few times. V usage is TRBV7-3 and J usage is TRBJ1-2, with D perhaps TRBD1 (5 bases). Per the germline V gene, CDR1 is SGHTA and CDR2 is FQGTGA. Trimming removed 2 bases at V and 3 bases at J, with 13 bases between. CDR3 length equals 15 residues. The CDR3 DNA reads as TGTGCCAGCAGCTTAGGTACAGGCCTGGACTATGGCTACACCTTC. Translated, it gives CASSLGTGLDYGYTF.

This chain joins TRBV14 and TRBJ2-7; tentative D call: TRBD1 (6 bases). In germline, CDR1 is SGHDN, CDR2 FVKESK. This CDR3 region has 14 residues. Trimming removed 3 bases from V and 3 bases from J, with 12 bases in between. CDR3 nucleotide sequence: TGTGCCAGCAGCCACCAGGGACATCTCTACGAGCAGTACTTC. Amino acids: CASSHQGHLYEQYF.

This clonotype was observed a few times. The V gene is TRBV12-3 or TRBV12-4, the J gene TRBJ1-4; 7 nucleotides line up with TRBD1. The CDR3 has 13 residues. The J segment lost 7 bases and the V segment lost 6 bases, leaving 5 bases of the junction unmatched. CDR3 DNA sequence: TGTGCCAGCAGCACAGGGGAACTTGAAAAACTGTTTTTT. It is translated as CASSTGELEKLFF.

The chain combines TRBV7-2 with TRBJ2-5; 11 bases are a match to TRBD2. This CDR3 spans 15 amino acids. Trimming cost V 4 bases and J 11 bases; bases outside gene matches: 12. Germline V gene sequence: CDR1 SGHTA, CDR2 FQGNSA. This chain's CDR3 is CASSSSLAGGWEQYF. CDR3 bases: TGTGCCAGCAGCTCATCCCTAGCGGGAGGTTGGGAGCAGTACTTC.

This clonotype has only a few counts. The CDR3 coding sequence is TGTGCCAGCAGTGATGGCAGGATGTATAATTCACCCCTCCACTTT. Translation: CASSDGRMYNSPLHF. The V call is TRBV6-4, the J call TRBJ1-6; D not certain. V shed 3 bases and J shed 4 bases, with 10 bases lying between them. From germline, CDR1 is MRHNA and CDR2 SNTAGT. The CDR3 contains 15 residues.

This chain uses TRBV5-6 with TRBJ1-4; possible D gene TRBD1, 5 bases. Germline V gene data show CDR1 as SGHDT and CDR2 as YYEEEE. Trimming stripped 3 bases from V and 6 bases from J, with 24 bases between. This CDR3 region has 18 residues. The CDR3 DNA reads as TGTGCCAGCAGCTCGATTACCCTGACCGGGGGGGAAGATGAAAAACTGTTTTTT. Translation gives CASSSITLTGGEDEKLFF.

This clonotype was counted a few times. This rearrangement joins TRBV6-6 to TRBJ2-5; 9 positions match TRBD1. The J call may be mistaken, given a closer DNA end match to TRBJ2-1. Germline V gene data show CDR1 as MNHNY and CDR2 as SVGAGI (reference sequence). The CDR3 contains 14 residues. The CDR3 DNA reads TGTGCCAGCAAGGGCAAGGGACAGGGTTACGAGCAGTTCTTC. Its protein is CASKGKGQGYEQFF.

This chain connects TRBV24-1 to TRBJ2-3, with D unclear. Trimming left V 3 bases short and J 7 bases short, with 10 bases between. From germline, CDR1 is KGHDR and CDR2 SFDVKD. The CDR3 consists of 13 residues. CDR3 nucleotides: TGTGCCACCAGTGATGGACGATGGAATACGCAGTATTTT. Protein sequence: CATSDGRWNTQYF.

In this sample, this clonotype turned up a few times. The J gene is TRBJ1-2, the V gene TRBV21-1. TRBV21-1 corresponds to a pseudogene. The CDR3 is 13 residues long. DNA of the CDR3: TGTGCCAGCCGGGGATACCCTAACTATGGCTACACCTTC. It is translated as CASRGYPNYGYTF.

This clonotype has a handful of counts. The chain employs TRBV5-1 and TRBJ2-7, with a weak D call TRBD2 (6 bases). The CDR3 has 14 amino acids. Germline lookup yields CDR1 SGHRS and CDR2 YFSETQ. Trimming removed 1 base at V and 6 bases at J, with 14 bases between. The CDR3 reads CASSLPSVVGEQYF. Here the CDR3 DNA reads TGCGCCAGCAGCTTGCCTAGCGTGGTCGGCGAGCAGTACTTC.

The CDR3 region has the DNA TGCAGTGCTAGAGATCTAGAAGCGGGGCCAGATACGCAGTATTTT. This translates into CSARDLEAGPDTQYF. This chain joins TRBV20-1 and TRBJ2-3; 7 bases fit TRBD2. CDR3 length equals 15 residues. J gave up 4 bases and V 0 bases, and 7 bases lay outside the gene matches. Germline V lookup: CDR1 DFQATT, CDR2 SNEGSKA (reference sequence).

The chain carries TRBV5-1 and TRBJ2-7; TRBD1 is a possible D gene (5 bases). Trimming pared 0 bases from V and 5 bases from J, leaving 15 bases between. Germline V gives CDR1 SGHRS, CDR2 YFSETQ. The CDR3 contains 15 residues. CDR3 bases: TGCGCCAGCAGCTTGGGTCTCGCTAGGGGTGACGAGCAGTACTTC. Translated: CASSLGLARGDEQYF.

This clonotype has just a few counts. The chain employs TRBV7-3 and TRBJ2-7; 8 bases map to TRBD1. J was trimmed by 2 bases and V by 5 bases; bases with no gene match: 17. The CDR3 is 18 residues long. The V gene's germline CDR1 is SGHTA and CDR2 FQGTGA. CDR3 amino acids: CASSPTHYRTGSTYEQYF. Written as DNA, the CDR3 is TGTGCCAGCAGCCCAACACACTACCGGACAGGGTCTACCTACGAGCAGTACTTC.

In its sample, this clonotype was seen many times. The J gene is TRBJ2-7, the V gene TRBV5-1; D is ambiguous. The CDR3 is 13 amino acids. The germline CDR1 and CDR2 sequences are SGHRS and YFSETQ. V was pared by 5 bases and J by 0 bases, with 9 bases between. DNA for the CDR3: TGCGCCAGCAGTGACGGAAGCTCCTACGAGCAGTACTTC. Its translation: CASSDGSSYEQYF.

The sample holds a few counts of this clonotype. The chain recombines TRBV24-1 with TRBJ1-2; D possibly corresponds to TRBD1 (5 bases). V was shortened by 6 bases and J by 8 bases, with 12 bases between the two germline ends. The CDR3 has 12 residues. Germline-derived CDR1 and CDR2 are KGHDR and SFDVKD. CDR3 in amino acids: CATSHRSTGYTF. The CDR3 coding sequence is TGTGCCACCAGTCACAGGTCTACCGGCTACACCTTC.

V gene TRBV11-2 combines with J gene TRBJ1-2, with D possibly TRBD1 on 6 matching bases. This CDR3 is built from 15 residues. Germline V gene data show CDR1 as SGHAT and CDR2 as FQNNGV. With 0 bases removed from V and 4 bases from J, the gap between germline ends came to 12 bases. The CDR3 coding sequence is TGTGCCAGCAGCTTAGAGGGGGCCGCTCTCTATGGCTACACCTTC. It codes for CASSLEGAALYGYTF.

The chain carries TRBV29-1 and TRBJ2-3; perhaps TRBD1 as D (5 bases). The CDR3 length is 12 residues. V was cut by 6 bases and J by 4 bases, with 11 bases left in between. From germline, CDR1 is SQVTM and CDR2 ANQGSEA. The CDR3 loop reads CSVWKGADTQYF. The DNA for the CDR3 is TGCAGCGTCTGGAAAGGGGCAGATACGCAGTATTTT.

This clonotype was seen a handful of times. The chain uses TRBV7-9 and TRBJ1-3, with D unresolved. In germline, CDR1 is SEHNR, CDR2 FQNEAQ (reference sequence). The CDR3 loop spans 15 amino acids. V was cut by 4 bases and J by 2 bases, with 12 bases left in between. CDR3 coding DNA: TGTGCCAGCAGCTCGCCTTACATAGCTGGAAACACCATATATTTT. Translating gives CASSSPYIAGNTIYF.

CDR3 in DNA: TGTGCCAGCAGTTACCCCCCTGAGTGGGAGAGCTCCTACGAGCAGTACTTC. Translation: CASSYPPEWESSYEQYF. J is TRBJ2-7 and V is TRBV6-2 or TRBV6-3; maybe TRBD2 (5 bases). Germline assignment: CDR1 MNHEY and CDR2 SVGEGT. The V gene lost 2 bases and the J gene lost 0 bases, with 17 bases spanning the gap. This CDR3 is built from 17 residues.

The chain is built from TRBV12-3 or TRBV12-4 and TRBJ2-1, with TRBD2 identical over 7 bases. The trim removed 3 bases at V and 6 bases at J, leaving 2 bases unmatched. CDR3 length: 13 residues. This chain's CDR3 is CASSFWTSNEQFF. For the CDR3, the DNA is TGTGCCAGCAGTTTTTGGACTAGCAATGAGCAGTTCTTC.

CDR3 sequence reads: CASNLDPLGSYEQYF. CDR3 nucleotide sequence: TGTGCCAGCAACCTAGACCCGCTGGGATCCTACGAGCAGTACTTC. This rearrangement joins TRBV2 to TRBJ2-7, with D unclear. CDR1 is SNHLY, CDR2 FYNNEI, per germline. The V and J ends lost 7 bases and 1 base respectively, with 17 bases between them. This CDR3 comprises 15 residues.

The table lists this clonotype with a few counts. This chain connects TRBV5-1 to TRBJ2-1; TRBD2 matches at 8 bases. CDR3 size: 17 residues. V shed 0 bases, J shed 3 bases, and the junction held 8 bases outside the gene matches. The V gene's germline CDR1 is SGHRS and CDR2 YFSETQ. The CDR3 DNA follows: TGCGCCAGCAGCTTGGCCTTAGTAGCGGGGAGCTACAATGAGCAGTTCTTC. Encoded protein: CASSLALVAGSYNEQFF.

This clonotype was detected a few times. The J gene is TRBJ2-4, the V gene TRBV29-1; no definite D call. The CDR3 covers 14 residues. Trimming stripped 3 bases from V and 0 bases from J, with 9 bases between. Germline CDR1 reads SQVTM; CDR2 reads ANQGSEA. The CDR3 DNA is TGCAGCGTTGACGCGAACCTAGCCAAAAACATTCAGTACTTC. Amino acid sequence: CSVDANLAKNIQYF.

The table lists this clonotype with a few counts. The genes are TRBV12-3 or TRBV12-4 and TRBJ1-2, with D possibly matching TRBD1 (6 bases). The CDR3 covers 13 residues. V gave up 6 bases and J gave up 4 bases, with 12 bases separating them. CDR3 loop: CASRAGASYGYTF. The CDR3 coding sequence is TGTGCCAGCAGAGCAGGGGCTAGCTATGGCTACACCTTC.